This T cell receptor beta chain was sequenced during a study of regulatory T cells in long-lasting Graves disease. Library construction for TCR beta used iRepertoire HTBI primers and Arm-PCR of CDR3 regions. TCRdb reanalysed the multiplex PCR reads using MiXCR and keeps one entry per CDR3 protein. This sample yields 500,000 to 700,000 distinct CDR3 sequences, of which 30% are seen a single time; about two fifths belongs to the top ten. The germline gives CDR1 MDHEN, CDR2 SYDVKM. Trimming pared 5 bases from V and 4 bases from J, leaving 23 bases between. The CDR3 has 17 residues. This clonotype was seen at least ten times. Sample time point: persistent/refractory GD, antithyroid drugs over 5 years with positive TRAb. RNA extracted from PBMCs served as the sequencing template.

J is TRBJ1-1 and V is TRBV28; D uncertain. The receptor comes from a female donor with Graves disease. Sequencing used peripheral blood mononuclear cells (PBMCs), obtained when the disease was refractory, from a patient treated with antithyroid drugs. CDR3 sequence (DNA): TGTGCCAGCAGTCCCTGGCTGGACGGACCCTGGCTCACTGAAGCTTTCTTT. Its protein is CASSPWLDGPWLTEAFF. The full variable domain, completed using reference TRBV28 and TRBJ1-1, is DVKVTQSSRYLVKRTGEKVFLECVQDMDHENMFWYRQDPGLGLRLIYFSYDVKMKEKGDIPEGYSVSREKKERFSLILESASTNQTSMYLCASSPWLDGPWLTEAFFGQGTRLTVV.